The sequence of this T cell receptor beta chain was determined in a study of cytomegalovirus exposure and HLA in healthy donors. Overall study findings and caveats: Across donors, sequencing depth was assumed by presence/absence analyses to be roughly uniform.

The CDR3 totals 15 residues. Trimming removed 8 bases from V and 0 bases from J; junction bases left unmatched: 7. Germline assignment: CDR1 MNHEY and CDR2 SMNVEV (reference sequence). This clone appeared a single time. Its antigen is unidentified. The PCR was carried out with 60 Vbeta primers and 13 Jbeta primers. Repertoires were generated with immunoSEQ multiplex PCR, while TCRdb's copy carries only in-frame clones and drops some. The sample has around 150,000 clones, 87% seen once. The chain is built from TRBV27 and TRBJ2-7; 10 positions match TRBD1. The source is a woman in her thirties in good health and CMV-seronegative. What was sequenced was PBMCs. The CDR3 DNA reads TGTGCCAGCTCTGGACAGGGGGGATCCTCCTACGAGCAGTACTTC. It translates to CASSGQGGSSYEQYF.